This entry lists 32 T cell receptor beta chains sequenced from one sample in a study of blood T cell repertoires in COVID-19 (TCRdb year 2020). Libraries were constructed by the immunoSEQ multiplex PCR assay. TCRdb re-hosts the immuneACCESS table, in-frame sequences only. Its copies lack some clones; in the studies checked, an unresolved V gene accounts for under half of them, and the cause for the rest is not known. The sample table records about 220,000 clones; 75% to 85% of these occur just once. The ten largest account for roughly 10% of the sample. Sequencing was done on a sample of peripheral blood. Receptors originate from a man aged 50-59 years with active or convalescent COVID-19.

In its sample, this clone was seen a few times. The chain has TRBV7-9 and TRBJ1-1; possibly TRBD1 for D (5 bases). Germline V gene data show CDR1 as SEHNR and CDR2 as FQNEAQ (reference sequence). The V end was cut by 4 bases, the J end by 0 bases, with 9 bases between. The CDR3 spans 14 residues. The CDR3 bases are TGTGCCAGCAGCTCCGGACAATTGAACACTGAAGCTTTCTTT. This sequence encodes CASSSGQLNTEAFF.

The chain joins TRBV7-2 to TRBJ1-2; possibly TRBD1 for D (5 bases). Trimming stripped 3 bases from V and 1 base from J, with 12 bases between. The CDR3 totals 15 residues. Germline V lookup: CDR1 SGHTA, CDR2 FQGNSA. The chain's CDR3 is CASSLIRDSNYGYTF. DNA for the CDR3: TGTGCCAGCAGCTTGATCAGGGATAGTAACTATGGCTACACCTTC.

This clone was counted a few times. The rearrangement joins TRBV7-2 to TRBJ2-1; TRBD2 aligns across 7 bases. CDR1 SGHTA and CDR2 FQGNSA come from the germline V gene. The V and J ends lost 5 bases and 1 base, in that order; junction bases with no gene match: 11. CDR3 length: 17 residues. The CDR3: CASSPWTSSRSYNEQFF. The CDR3, as DNA: TGTGCCAGCAGCCCTTGGACTAGTAGTCGGTCCTACAATGAGCAGTTCTTC. Full variable domain (remainder filled in from reference TRBV7-2 and TRBJ2-1): GAGVSQSPSNKVTEKGKDVELRCDPISGHTALYWYRQSLGQGLEFLIYFQGNSAPDKSGLPSDRFSAERTGGSVSTLTIQRTQQEDSAVYLCASSPWTSSRSYNEQFFGPGTRLTVL.

V is TRBV6-2 or TRBV6-3 and J is TRBJ1-4, with D possibly TRBD1 on 6 matching bases. Germline V gene data show CDR1 as MNHEY and CDR2 as SVGEGT. The CDR3 spans 13 residues. Trimming shortened V by 6 bases and J by 15 bases, and 20 bases separated the two germline ends. CDR3 sequence reads: CASSRGGGSAVFF. Written as DNA, the CDR3 is TGTGCCAGCAGCCGAGGGGGGGGCAGTGCGGTGTTTTTT.

The chain recombines TRBV19 with TRBJ1-2; no definite D call. V was cut by 3 bases and J by 4 bases, with 15 bases left in between. Per the germline V gene, CDR1 is LNHDA and CDR2 is SQIVND (reference sequence). The CDR3 is made up of 15 amino acids. CDR3 nucleotides: TGTGCCAGTAGTATGGTTTGGGAGGTTGGCTATGGCTACACCTTC. Translation: CASSMVWEVGYGYTF.

This chain uses TRBV5-1 with TRBJ2-7; TRBD1 matches 7 bases. The V gene end was trimmed by 4 bases and the J gene end by 2 bases; junction bases not matched to a gene: 6. Germline V gene lookup returns CDR1 SGHRS and CDR2 YFSETQ. The CDR3 runs 14 residues. CDR3: CASSTTTGTYEQYF. The DNA of the CDR3 is TGCGCCAGCAGCACAACGACAGGGACCTACGAGCAGTACTTC.

The V call is TRBV2, the J call TRBJ2-3; 10 bases fit TRBD1. V gave up 6 bases and J gave up 1 base; unmatched junction bases: 7. The CDR3 runs 16 residues. Germline V lookup: CDR1 SNHLY, CDR2 FYNNEI. The CDR3 protein is CASSPGTGAGTDTQYF. For the CDR3, the DNA is TGTGCCAGCAGCCCCGGGACAGGGGCCGGCACAGATACGCAGTATTTT.

The chain is built from TRBV4-3 and TRBJ2-3; 7 bases are shared with TRBD2. The CDR3 sequence is 15 residues long. The junction had 1 base not matched to a gene; V was cut back by 1 base and J by 0 bases. Germline V lookup: CDR1 LGHNA, CDR2 YSLEER. CDR3 coding DNA: TGCGCCAGCAGCCAAGGGACTAGAAGCACAGATACGCAGTATTTT. Translated, it gives CASSQGTRSTDTQYF.

The chain is built from TRBV6-6 and TRBJ2-5, with D possibly TRBD1 on 5 matching bases. Germline CDR1 is MNHNY and CDR2 is SVGAGI (reference sequence). This CDR3 contains 13 residues. V was shortened by 4 bases and J by 5 bases, with 11 bases between the two germline ends. CDR3: CASSSAGWETQYF. The CDR3 region has the DNA TGTGCCAGCAGTTCAGCAGGGTGGGAGACCCAGTACTTC.

The CDR3 loop reads CSVVDRGGWTQYF. The CDR3 region has the DNA TGCAGCGTTGTGGATCGGGGGGGTTGGACCCAGTACTTC. The chain couples TRBV29-1 to TRBJ2-5; the match to TRBD2 covers 8 bases. Germline loops: CDR1 SQVTM, CDR2 ANQGSEA. J gave up 7 bases and V 4 bases, and 8 bases lay outside the gene matches. This CDR3 has 13 residues.

The rearrangement uses TRBV7-6 and TRBJ2-1; the D gene is possibly TRBD2 (5 bases). V was shortened by 6 bases and J by 0 bases, with 15 bases between the two germline ends. The CDR3 has 16 amino acids. CDR1 is SGHVS and CDR2 is FNYEAQ in the germline V gene. The DNA for the CDR3 is TGTGCCAGCAGTCCACGAAGCGGATACTCCTACAATGAGCAGTTCTTC. Its protein is CASSPRSGYSYNEQFF.

The chain links TRBV28 to TRBJ2-7; 8 bases are a match to TRBD2. The germline V gene has CDR1 MDHEN and CDR2 SYDVKM. J gave up 3 bases and V 1 base, and 5 bases lay outside the gene matches. This CDR3 region has 15 residues. In DNA, the CDR3 is TGTGCCAGCAGTTTATACGGGACTAGAGACTACGAGCAGTACTTC. Translating gives CASSLYGTRDYEQYF. Based on the CDR3 plus reference TRBV28 and TRBJ2-7, the full variable domain is DVKVTQSSRYLVKRTGEKVFLECVQDMDHENMFWYRQDPGLGLRLIYFSYDVKMKEKGDIPEGYSVSREKKERFSLILESASTNQTSMYLCASSLYGTRDYEQYFGPGTRLTVT.

V usage is TRBV19 and J usage is TRBJ2-3; 7 bases fit TRBD1. CDR1 LNHDA and CDR2 SQIVND come from the germline V gene (reference sequence). The CDR3 runs 16 residues. V gave up 6 bases and J gave up 0 bases; unmatched junction bases: 9. In nucleotides, the CDR3 is TGTGCCAGTAGGCATAACAGGGGAGTGAGCACAGATACGCAGTATTTT. Translating gives CASRHNRGVSTDTQYF.

This clone showed up just once. The chain employs TRBV27 and TRBJ2-3; 8 nucleotides align to TRBD2. The CDR3 covers 17 residues. Germline trimming cut 3 bases from V and 0 bases from J; bases unmatched to any gene: 8. Germline CDR1 is MNHEY and CDR2 is SMNVEV (reference sequence). The CDR3 spells CASSFTTSVGSTDTQYF. Here the CDR3 DNA reads TGTGCCAGCAGTTTCACGACTAGCGTGGGTAGCACAGATACGCAGTATTTT.

V is TRBV27 and J is TRBJ2-7, with D maybe TRBD2 (7 bases). Trimming left V 6 bases short and J 7 bases short, with 19 bases between. Germline CDR1 MNHEY, CDR2 SMNVEV (reference sequence). The CDR3 contains 14 residues. The CDR3 loop is CASSPGGGAGEQYV. CDR3 DNA: TGTGCCAGCAGCCCTGGTGGGGGGGCTGGAGAGCAGTACGTC.

A single count supports this clone. The chain has TRBV7-8 and TRBJ1-1; D call uncertain. Germline CDR1 is SGHVS and CDR2 is FQNEAQ. The CDR3 has 14 residues. V lost 1 base, J lost 4 bases, and 10 bases lay in between. The CDR3 reads CASSLESGGTEAFF. In nucleotides, the CDR3 is TGTGCCAGCAGCTTAGAATCGGGAGGCACTGAAGCTTTCTTT.

V and J are TRBV5-1 and TRBJ2-1; 12 bases are a match to TRBD2. From germline, CDR1 is SGHRS and CDR2 YFSETQ. The CDR3 runs 15 residues. V was clipped by 4 bases and J by 5 bases; unmatched bases: 4. The CDR3 nucleotides read TGCGCCAGCAGCGTCCGACTAGCGGGGGACAATGAGCAGTTCTTC. This translates into CASSVRLAGDNEQFF. Full variable domain (missing parts from reference TRBV5-1 and TRBJ2-1): KAGVTQTPRYLIKTRGQQVTLSCSPISGHRSVSWYQQTPGQGLQFLFEYFSETQRNKGNFPGRFSGRQFSNSRSEMNVSTLELGDSALYLCASSVRLAGDNEQFFGPGTRLTVL.

The rearrangement joins TRBV12-3 or TRBV12-4 to TRBJ1-2; D call uncertain. Trimming took off 8 bases at V and 7 bases at J, with 14 bases between the two ends. This CDR3 comprises 12 residues. CDR3 sequence reads: CASSVEARGYTF. CDR3 nucleotides: TGTGCCAGCTCCGTTGAAGCCCGTGGCTACACCTTC.

The chain couples TRBV7-2 to TRBJ1-5, with a possible D match to TRBD1 (6 bases). This CDR3 region has 15 residues. Germline V gene sequence: CDR1 SGHTA, CDR2 FQGNSA. V was trimmed by 4 bases and J by 3 bases, leaving 13 bases between them. The DNA of the CDR3 is TGTGCCAGCAGCTCCCAGACAGGAAACAATCAGCCCCAGCATTTT. Translation: CASSSQTGNNQPQHF. Filled out from reference TRBV7-2 and TRBJ1-5, the complete variable domain reads GAGVSQSPSNKVTEKGKDVELRCDPISGHTALYWYRQSLGQGLEFLIYFQGNSAPDKSGLPSDRFSAERTGGSVSTLTIQRTQQEDSAVYLCASSSQTGNNQPQHFGDGTRLSIL.

The rearrangement joins TRBV20-1 to TRBJ1-5, with D unresolved. The germline V gene has CDR1 DFQATT and CDR2 SNEGSKA (reference sequence). This CDR3 is built from 10 residues. Trimming removed 7 bases from V and 7 bases from J, with 8 bases in between. The CDR3 coding sequence is TGCAGTGTCGGGGAGCAGCCCCAGCATTTT. This codes for CSVGEQPQHF.

V is TRBV28 and J is TRBJ2-7; the match to TRBD2 covers 11 bases. The CDR3 covers 17 residues. Germline V gene sequence: CDR1 MDHEN, CDR2 SYDVKM. V dropped 3 bases and J dropped 0; count of bases not matched to a gene: 7. The CDR3 DNA sequence: TGTGCCAGCAGTTTCAAACTAGCGGGAGTGGGCTCCTACGAGCAGTACTTC. Translation gives CASSFKLAGVGSYEQYF.

The chain employs TRBV2 and TRBJ1-2, with a tentative D call TRBD1 (5 bases). Germline-derived CDR1 and CDR2 are SNHLY and FYNNEI. This CDR3 has 12 amino acids. V lost 9 bases to trimming and J lost 4 bases, with 12 bases between them. CDR3 nucleotide sequence: TGTGCCAGTTCGGGACTGCTCTATGGCTACACCTTC. Translated, it gives CASSGLLYGYTF.

This rearrangement joins TRBV2 to TRBJ2-7, with D perhaps matching TRBD2 (7 bases). Germline V lookup: CDR1 SNHLY, CDR2 FYNNEI. This CDR3 spans 16 amino acids. V lost 7 bases and J 5 bases, leaving 24 bases between the germline ends. This CDR3 reads CASIGGASGLRNEQYF. CDR3 nucleotides: TGTGCCAGCATTGGGGGGGCTAGCGGCCTTAGGAACGAGCAGTACTTC.

This chain connects TRBV16 to TRBJ1-1; unclear D gene. Germline V lookup: CDR1 KGHSY, CDR2 FQNENV. CDR3 length: 15 residues. V was pared by 3 bases and J by 4 bases, with 15 bases between. The CDR3: CASSQVRVGSTEAFF. In DNA form, the CDR3 reads TGTGCCAGCAGCCAGGTCCGGGTTGGTAGCACTGAAGCTTTCTTT. Drawing the rest from reference TRBV16 and TRBJ1-1, the complete variable domain is GEEVAQTPKHLVRGEGQKAKLYCAPIKGHSYVFWYQQVLKNEFKFLISFQNENVFDETGMPKERFSAKCLPNSPCSLEIQATKLEDSAVYFCASSQVRVGSTEAFFGQGTRLTVV.

The chain uses TRBV3-1 (or the pseudogene TRBV3-2) and TRBJ1-1; TRBD1 agrees at 10 bases. Trimming took 3 bases from V and 3 from J; bases not matched to a gene: 13. Germline V gene data show CDR1 as LGHDT and CDR2 as YNNKEL (reference sequence). The CDR3 has 18 amino acids. The CDR3 spells CASSHSHRTGTGDTEAFF. The DNA for the CDR3 is TGTGCCAGCAGCCACAGTCACCGAACCGGGACAGGGGACACTGAAGCTTTCTTT.

Here the CDR3 DNA reads TGTGCCAGCAGCTTGGGGGCAACCAACTACGAGCAGTACTTC. Translating gives CASSLGATNYEQYF. This chain uses TRBV5-5 with TRBJ2-7; D call uncertain. Trimming took 0 bases from V and 3 from J, leaving 10 bases between them. Germline lookup yields CDR1 SGHKS and CDR2 YYEKEE (reference sequence). The CDR3 sequence is 14 residues long. Based on the CDR3 plus reference TRBV5-5 and TRBJ2-7, the full variable domain is DAGVTQSPTHLIKTRGQQVTLRCSPISGHKSVSWYQQVLGQGPQFIFQYYEKEERGRGNFPDRFSARQFPNYSSELNVNALLLGDSALYLCASSLGATNYEQYFGPGTRLTVT.

V usage is TRBV5-4 and J usage is TRBJ2-3, with TRBD2 matching 8 bases. The CDR3 contains 16 residues. The V gene's germline CDR1 is SGHNT and CDR2 YYREEE (reference sequence). Germline trimming cut 1 base from V and 0 bases from J; bases unmatched to any gene: 4. The CDR3 DNA reads TGTGCCAGCAGCTTGACACTAGCGGTTAGCACAGATACGCAGTATTTT. It translates to CASSLTLAVSTDTQYF.

V usage is TRBV27 and J usage is TRBJ1-1; a possible D gene is TRBD1 (5 bases). Germline V CDR1 and CDR2: MNHEY, SMNVEV (reference sequence). The CDR3 has 14 residues. With 2 bases removed from V and 1 base from J, the gap between germline ends came to 8 bases. The CDR3 reads CASSLMGRNTEAFF. The CDR3 bases are TGTGCCAGCAGTTTAATGGGGCGGAACACTGAAGCTTTCTTT.

The chain is built from TRBV11-1 and TRBJ1-1; D is uncertain. Between the trimmed V and J ends, which lost 5 bases and 3 bases, there was a span of 10 bases. The CDR3 covers 13 residues. The germline V gene has CDR1 SGHAT and CDR2 FQDESV (reference sequence). The CDR3 loop is CASSLDTDTEAFF. In nucleotides, the CDR3 is TGTGCCAGCAGCCTTGATACGGACACTGAAGCTTTCTTT. Filled out from reference TRBV11-1 and TRBJ1-1, the complete variable domain reads EAEVAQSPRYKITEKSQAVAFWCDPISGHATLYWYRQILGQGPELLVQFQDESVVDDSQLPKDRFSAERLKGVDSTLKIQPAELGDSAMYLCASSLDTDTEAFFGQGTRLTVV.

This chain connects TRBV7-8 to TRBJ2-5; 7 bases fit TRBD2. Germline trimming cut 2 bases from V and 2 bases from J; bases unmatched to any gene: 5. The CDR3 sequence is 15 residues long. CDR1 is SGHVS and CDR2 is FQNEAQ in the germline V gene. In nucleotides, the CDR3 is TGTGCCAGCAGCTTACCAGCGGGGTGGCAAGAGACCCAGTACTTC. Translating it yields CASSLPAGWQETQYF. The variable domain in full, completed from reference TRBV7-8 and TRBJ2-5, reads GAGVSQSPRYKVAKRGQDVALRCDPISGHVSLFWYQQALGQGPEFLTYFQNEAQLDKSGLPSDRFFAERPEGSVSTLKIQRTQQEDSAVYLCASSLPAGWQETQYFGPGTRLLVL.

The CDR3 protein is CASSRGTGGPGELFF. The CDR3 DNA is TGTGCCAGCAGTAGAGGGACAGGGGGCCCCGGGGAGCTGTTTTTT. The chain recombines TRBV6-2 or TRBV6-3 with TRBJ2-2; 12 nucleotides align to TRBD1. CDR3 length: 15 residues. Germline trimming cut 5 bases from V and 6 bases from J; bases unmatched to any gene: 4. Germline V gene sequence: CDR1 MNHEY, CDR2 SVGEGT.

The CDR3 reads CASRPTGGASYEQYF. DNA of the CDR3: TGTGCCAGCAGACCGACAGGGGGCGCGTCCTACGAGCAGTACTTC. The V call is TRBV7-2, the J call TRBJ2-7; 10 nucleotides match TRBD1. Trimming removed 6 bases from V and 1 base from J; junction bases left unmatched: 6. Looked up from germline, CDR1 is SGHTA and CDR2 is FQGNSA. The length of the CDR3 is 15 residues.